The subject of this entry is one T cell receptor (beta chain). This sample is part of a study of blood T cell repertoires in COVID-19. Produced via immunoSEQ multiplex PCR; TCRdb's table is partial and in-frame only. The sample holds hundreds of thousands of clones, 88% seen once. V lost 2 bases and J lost 2, with 17 bases in between. The V gene's germline CDR1 is KGHDR and CDR2 SFDVKD. This CDR3 has 17 residues. The specimen was peripheral blood. This TCR derives from a woman aged 30 to 39 with COVID-19, enrolled during active disease. This chain uses TRBV24-1 with TRBJ2-5, with D perhaps TRBD1 (6 bases). The CDR3, as DNA: TGTGCCACCAGTGATTCAACCATGCACAGGGATCAAGAGACCCAGTACTTC. This sequence encodes CATSDSTMHRDQETQYF.